Reported below is one TCR beta chain. Its antigen is undetermined. CDR1 is MDHEN and CDR2 is SYDVKM in the germline V gene. The ends were cut back, 3 bases at V and 1 base at J, with 17 bases in the middle. This CDR3 is built from 17 residues. The sample belongs to a study of blood T cells in healthy people across ages. The study's findings and limits: Getting older went along with TCR beta diversity per million T cells dropping roughly linearly. Diversity was estimated from one million T cells, and these estimates were considered underestimates. It was the long-lived donors that had more naive CD4+ cells and higher diversity than aged donors.

Isolation recovered at least 6 million PBMCs from every sample. A sample-barcoded 5' primer and a J-beta primer mix were used in a second PCR of roughly 6 to 12 cycles. Each CDR3 protein is one row after TCRdb ran MiXCR on the 5' RACE reads. The data show around 1,800,000 distinct CDR3 sequences, roughly two fifths seen once. The clonotype originates from a human donor in good health. This chain uses TRBV28 with TRBJ2-3; D gene unclear. Specimen: blood. CDR3 region: CASSFDLEGIGTDTQYF. DNA of the CDR3: TGTGCCAGCAGTTTCGATTTGGAAGGGATCGGCACAGATACGCAGTATTTT.